This record concerns one T cell receptor beta chain sequence. Authors' processing steps: How many nucleated cells were present was estimated from reference gene primer amplification. Method: immunoSEQ multiplex PCR; TCRdb's copy keeps in-frame clones and lacks some. V and J calls plus clone size are reproduced from that table; the DNA served to infer D and trimming. This sample has 200,000 to 250,000 clones, with 70% to 90% found just once. The data were obtained in a study of blood T cell repertoires in COVID-19. Study-wide context: Samples came from the United States, Italy and Spain, spanning acute and convalescent COVID-19. In each case, the material was cDNA or gDNA derived from T cells, B-cell-depleted T cells, or PBMCs.

Enrolled during active infection, Seattle patients were then followed longitudinally. The TCR comes from a woman aged 70 to 79 with COVID-19, enrolled during active disease. The sample consisted of peripheral blood.

The CDR3 spells CASSTGLASNEQFF. The CDR3, as DNA: TGTGCCAGCAGCACCGGACTAGCCTCCAATGAGCAGTTCTTC. The V and J genes are TRBV11-2 and TRBJ2-1; 8 positions agree with TRBD2. Losses at the gene ends were 5 bases for V and 6 bases for J; bases not matched to a gene: 6. Germline V gene data show CDR1 as SGHAT and CDR2 as FQNNGV. This CDR3 is built from 14 residues.